The 10 T cell receptor beta chains reported below all come from one sample, sequenced in a study of cytomegalovirus exposure and HLA in healthy donors. Vbeta (60) and Jbeta (13) primers were used in the PCR. Profiling relied on immunoSEQ multiplex PCR, and the TCRdb table lists in-frame clones only, not all of them. The sample shows over 150,000 clones, roughly 77% of them seen only once. Sample: PBMCs. The receptors were sampled from a woman in her 40s in good health and CMV-seropositive.

Note on this clone: Other nucleotide sequences in the sample specify the same CDR3. The chain combines TRBV7-2 with TRBJ1-1; D unclear. The length of the CDR3 is 13 residues. V was pared by 5 bases and J by 1 base, with 8 bases between. From germline, CDR1 is SGHTA and CDR2 FQGNSA. The CDR3 DNA follows: TGTGCCAGCAGCCGACCAGGGAACACTGAAGCTTTCTTT. Amino acid sequence: CASSRPGNTEAFF.

This sequence joins TRBV5-5 and TRBJ1-2; TRBD1 is a possible D gene (6 bases). The CDR3 contains 15 residues. Germline V gene data show CDR1 as SGHKS and CDR2 as YYEKEE (reference sequence). V was clipped by 3 bases and J by 8 bases, with 20 bases between them. In DNA, the CDR3 is TGTGCCAGCAGCTCTCGGGGGGCAGGGCATCAGGGCTACACCTTC. Translated: CASSSRGAGHQGYTF.

This sequence joins TRBV2 and TRBJ1-1; possible D gene TRBD1, 5 bases. V lost 5 bases and J 2 bases, leaving 9 bases between the germline ends. Germline assignment: CDR1 SNHLY and CDR2 FYNNEI. The CDR3 consists of 13 residues. The DNA of the CDR3 is TGTGCCAGCAGTAGTCAGGGAAACACTGAAGCTTTCTTT. It is translated as CASSSQGNTEAFF.

The chain links TRBV7-2 to TRBJ1-2; TRBD1 matches 8 bases. From germline, CDR1 is SGHTA and CDR2 FQGNSA. Trimming took 1 base from V and 7 from J; bases not matched to a gene: 11. The CDR3 is 16 amino acids. CDR3 loop: CASSLDHRGAQGGYTF. CDR3 sequence (DNA): TGTGCCAGCAGCTTAGATCACAGGGGGGCGCAGGGTGGCTACACCTTC.

In its sample, this clone was seen once. This chain uses TRBV4-2 with TRBJ1-6; 9 bases are a match to TRBD1. The CDR3 spans 17 residues. V trimming: 2 bases; J trimming: 10 bases; junction bases outside the gene matches: 12. Germline V CDR1 and CDR2: LGHNA, YNFKEQ. The DNA of the CDR3 is TGTGCCAGCAGCCAAAACAGGGGGCTTAATCTAGACTCACCCCTCCACTTT. This codes for CASSQNRGLNLDSPLHF.

The rearrangement links TRBV19 to TRBJ1-2; D gene ambiguous. Trimming left V 6 bases short and J 6 bases short, with 8 bases between. Per germline, CDR1 LNHDA and CDR2 SQIVND (reference sequence). The CDR3 consists of 11 residues. CDR3: CASRSRNGYTF. The CDR3 bases are TGTGCCAGTAGATCGAGGAATGGCTACACCTTC.

The chain couples TRBV9 to TRBJ2-2, with D possibly TRBD2 on 7 matching bases. The CDR3 extends over 16 amino acids. The V gene lost 6 bases and the J gene lost 0 bases, with 15 bases spanning the gap. CDR1 and CDR2 from the germline V gene are SGDLS and YYNGEE. The CDR3 here is CASTQGGATNTGELFF. CDR3 in DNA: TGTGCCAGCACCCAAGGGGGGGCCACGAACACCGGGGAGCTGTTTTTT.

The V gene is TRBV6-5, the J gene TRBJ1-1; D gene uncertain. V was shortened by 7 bases and J by 3 bases, with 12 bases between the two germline ends. Germline loops: CDR1 MNHEY, CDR2 SVGAGI. The CDR3 consists of 13 residues. The CDR3 sequence: CASTTTPDTEAFF. The CDR3 DNA follows: TGTGCCAGCACCACGACACCGGACACTGAAGCTTTCTTT.

The V and J genes are TRBV28 and TRBJ2-3, with TRBD2 matching 8 bases. V was clipped by 8 bases and J by 1 base; unmatched bases: 5. CDR1 is MDHEN and CDR2 is SYDVKM in the germline V gene. CDR3 length: 14 residues. The CDR3, as DNA: TGTGCCAGCGAACTTAGCGGGGGCACAGATACGCAGTATTTT. It is translated as CASELSGGTDTQYF.

This clone was found once. The chain employs TRBV2 and TRBJ1-2; the D gene is possibly TRBD1 (6 bases). The germline V and J ends were trimmed by 6 bases and 5 bases, with 16 bases remaining between them. The CDR3 loop spans 14 amino acids. Germline V gene data show CDR1 as SNHLY and CDR2 as FYNNEI. CDR3 in DNA: TGTGCCAGCAGCCTTCTTGAAGGGGGATATGGCTACACCTTC. Protein product: CASSLLEGGYGYTF.